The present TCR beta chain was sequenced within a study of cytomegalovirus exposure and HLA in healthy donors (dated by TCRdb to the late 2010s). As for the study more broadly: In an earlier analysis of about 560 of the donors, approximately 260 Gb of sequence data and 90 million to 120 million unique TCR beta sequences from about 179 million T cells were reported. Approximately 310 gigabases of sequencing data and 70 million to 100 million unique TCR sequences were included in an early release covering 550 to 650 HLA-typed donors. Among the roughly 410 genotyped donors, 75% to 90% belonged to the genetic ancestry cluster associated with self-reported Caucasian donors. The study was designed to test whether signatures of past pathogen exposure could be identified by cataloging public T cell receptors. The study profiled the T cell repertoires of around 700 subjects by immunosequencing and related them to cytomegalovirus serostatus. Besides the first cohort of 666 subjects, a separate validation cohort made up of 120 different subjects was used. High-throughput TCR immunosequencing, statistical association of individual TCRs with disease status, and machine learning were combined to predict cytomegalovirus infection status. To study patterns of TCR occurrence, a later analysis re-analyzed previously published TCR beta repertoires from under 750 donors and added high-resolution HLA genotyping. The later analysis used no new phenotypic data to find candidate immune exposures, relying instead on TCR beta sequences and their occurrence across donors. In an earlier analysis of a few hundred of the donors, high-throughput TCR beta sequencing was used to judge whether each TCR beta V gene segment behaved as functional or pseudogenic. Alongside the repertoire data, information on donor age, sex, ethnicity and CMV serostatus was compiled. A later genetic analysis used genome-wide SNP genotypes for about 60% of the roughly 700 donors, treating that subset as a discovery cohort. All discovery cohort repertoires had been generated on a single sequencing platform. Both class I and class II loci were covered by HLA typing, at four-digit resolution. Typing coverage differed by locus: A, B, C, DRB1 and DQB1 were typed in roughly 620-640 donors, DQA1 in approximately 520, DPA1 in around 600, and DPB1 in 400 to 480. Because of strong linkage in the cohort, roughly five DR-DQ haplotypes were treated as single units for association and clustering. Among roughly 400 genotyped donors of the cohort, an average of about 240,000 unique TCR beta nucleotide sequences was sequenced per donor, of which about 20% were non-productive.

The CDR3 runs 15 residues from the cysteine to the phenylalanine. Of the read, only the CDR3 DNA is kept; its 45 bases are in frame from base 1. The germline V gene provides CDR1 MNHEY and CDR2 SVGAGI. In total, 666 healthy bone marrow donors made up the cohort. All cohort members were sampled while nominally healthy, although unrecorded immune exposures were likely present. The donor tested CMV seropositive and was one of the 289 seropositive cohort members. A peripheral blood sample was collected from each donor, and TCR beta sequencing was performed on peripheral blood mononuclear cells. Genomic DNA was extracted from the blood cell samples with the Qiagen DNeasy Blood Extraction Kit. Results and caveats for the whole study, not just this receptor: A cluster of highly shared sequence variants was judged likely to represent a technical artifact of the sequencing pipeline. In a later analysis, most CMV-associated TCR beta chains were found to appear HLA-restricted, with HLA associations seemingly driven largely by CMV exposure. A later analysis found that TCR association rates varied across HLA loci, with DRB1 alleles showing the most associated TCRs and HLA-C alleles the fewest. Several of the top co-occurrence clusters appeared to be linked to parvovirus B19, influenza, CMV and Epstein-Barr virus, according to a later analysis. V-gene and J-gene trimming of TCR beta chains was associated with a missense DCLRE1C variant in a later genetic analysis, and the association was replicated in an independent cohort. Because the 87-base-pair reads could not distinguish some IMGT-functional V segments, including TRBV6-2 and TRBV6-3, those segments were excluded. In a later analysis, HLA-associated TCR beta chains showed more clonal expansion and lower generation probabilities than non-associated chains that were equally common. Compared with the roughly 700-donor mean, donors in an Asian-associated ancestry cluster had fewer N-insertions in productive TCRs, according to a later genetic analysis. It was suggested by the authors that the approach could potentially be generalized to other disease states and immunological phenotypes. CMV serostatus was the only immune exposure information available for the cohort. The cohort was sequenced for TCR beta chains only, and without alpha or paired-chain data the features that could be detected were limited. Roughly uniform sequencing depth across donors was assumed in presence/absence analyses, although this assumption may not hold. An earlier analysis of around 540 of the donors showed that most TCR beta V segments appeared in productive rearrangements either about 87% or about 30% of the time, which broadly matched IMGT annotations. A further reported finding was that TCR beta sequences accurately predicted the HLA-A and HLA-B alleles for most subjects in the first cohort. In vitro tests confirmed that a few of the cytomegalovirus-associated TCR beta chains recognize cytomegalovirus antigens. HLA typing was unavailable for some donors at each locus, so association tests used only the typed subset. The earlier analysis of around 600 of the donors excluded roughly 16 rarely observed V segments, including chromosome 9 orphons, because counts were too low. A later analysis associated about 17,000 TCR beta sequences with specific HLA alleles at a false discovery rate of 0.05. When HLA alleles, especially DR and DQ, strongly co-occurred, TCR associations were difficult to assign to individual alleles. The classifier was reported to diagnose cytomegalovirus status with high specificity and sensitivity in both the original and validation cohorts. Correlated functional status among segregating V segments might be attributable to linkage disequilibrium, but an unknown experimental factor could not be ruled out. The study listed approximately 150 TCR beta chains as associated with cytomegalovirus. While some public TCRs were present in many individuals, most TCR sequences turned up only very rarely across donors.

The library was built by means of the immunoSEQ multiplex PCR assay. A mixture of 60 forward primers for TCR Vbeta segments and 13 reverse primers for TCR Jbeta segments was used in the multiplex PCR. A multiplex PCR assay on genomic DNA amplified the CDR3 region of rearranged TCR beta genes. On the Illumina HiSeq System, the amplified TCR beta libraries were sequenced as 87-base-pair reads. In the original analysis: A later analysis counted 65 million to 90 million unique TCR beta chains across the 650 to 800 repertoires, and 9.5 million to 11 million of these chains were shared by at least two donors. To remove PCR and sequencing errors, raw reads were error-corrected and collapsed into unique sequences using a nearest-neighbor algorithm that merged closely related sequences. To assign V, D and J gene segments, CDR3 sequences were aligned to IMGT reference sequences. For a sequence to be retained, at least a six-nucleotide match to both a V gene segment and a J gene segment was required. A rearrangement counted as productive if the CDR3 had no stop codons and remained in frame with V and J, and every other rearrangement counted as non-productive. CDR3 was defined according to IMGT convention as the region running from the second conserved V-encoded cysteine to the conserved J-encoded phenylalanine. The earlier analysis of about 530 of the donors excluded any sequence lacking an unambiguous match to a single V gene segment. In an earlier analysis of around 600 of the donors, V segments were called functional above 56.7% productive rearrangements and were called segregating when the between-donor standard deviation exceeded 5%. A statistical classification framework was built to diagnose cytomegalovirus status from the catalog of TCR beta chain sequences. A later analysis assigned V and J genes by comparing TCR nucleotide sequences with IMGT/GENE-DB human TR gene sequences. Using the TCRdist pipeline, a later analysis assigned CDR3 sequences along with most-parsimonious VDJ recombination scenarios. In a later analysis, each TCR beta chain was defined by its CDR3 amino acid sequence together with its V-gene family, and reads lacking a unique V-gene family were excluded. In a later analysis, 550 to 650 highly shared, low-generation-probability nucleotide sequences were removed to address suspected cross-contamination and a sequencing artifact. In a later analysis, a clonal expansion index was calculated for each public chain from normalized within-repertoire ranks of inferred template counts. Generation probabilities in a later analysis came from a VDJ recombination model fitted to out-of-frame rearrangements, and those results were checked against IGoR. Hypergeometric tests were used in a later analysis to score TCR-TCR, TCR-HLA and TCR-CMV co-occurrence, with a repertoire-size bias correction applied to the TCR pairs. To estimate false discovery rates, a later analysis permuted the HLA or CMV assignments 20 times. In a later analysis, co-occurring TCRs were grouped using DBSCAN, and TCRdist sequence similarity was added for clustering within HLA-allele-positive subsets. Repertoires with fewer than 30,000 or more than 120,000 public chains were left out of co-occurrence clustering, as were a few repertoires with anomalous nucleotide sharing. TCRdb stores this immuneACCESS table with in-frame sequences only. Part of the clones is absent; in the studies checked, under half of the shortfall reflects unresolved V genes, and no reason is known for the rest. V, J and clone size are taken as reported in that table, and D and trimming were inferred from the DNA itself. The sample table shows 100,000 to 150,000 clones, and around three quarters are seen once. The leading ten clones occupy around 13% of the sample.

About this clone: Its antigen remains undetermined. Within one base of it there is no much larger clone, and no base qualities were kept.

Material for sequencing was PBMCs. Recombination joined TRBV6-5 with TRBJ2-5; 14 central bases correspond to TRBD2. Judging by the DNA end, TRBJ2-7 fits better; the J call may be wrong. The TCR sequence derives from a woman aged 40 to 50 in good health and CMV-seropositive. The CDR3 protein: CASSRLAGGDSEQYF. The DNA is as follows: TGTGCCAGCAGTCGACTAGCGGGAGGGGACTCCGAGCAGTACTTC.